Listed below are T cell receptor beta chains from one sample, sequenced in a study of shared clonotypes between healthy human individuals. Repertoires were generated with immunoSEQ multiplex PCR, while TCRdb's copy carries only in-frame clones and drops some. Found here are about 1.5 million clones, 95% to 99% of them singletons; the top ten hold around 0.47%. The sample consisted of naive CD4+ T cells sorted from blood. The receptors stem from a man younger than 45 in good health. The CDR3 runs from the conserved cysteine through the conserved F or W. Fields, in order: J gene, V gene, D gene, clone size, CDR3 length, CDR3 DNA, CDR3 protein. D genes are given only for firm matches. Size is omitted from some rows. Given values are once, few, many or a class for expanded clones.

TRBJ2-7 TRBV21-1 . . 13 TGTGCCAGCAGCAACCCAAACAGGGATGAGCAGTACTTC CASSNPNRDEQYF
TRBJ2-7 TRBV7-9 TRBD1 . 16 TGTGCCAGCAGCTTCCGAGCAGGGGGCTTCCCCTACGAGCAGTACTTC CASSFRAGGFPYEQYF
TRBJ1-3 TRBV29-1 . . 14 TGCAGCACATCCCCGGTGGTCTCTGGAAACACCATATATTTT CSTSPVVSGNTIYF
TRBJ2-3 TRBV4-1 TRBD2 . 18 TGCGCCAGCAGCCTACAAGGGCGGGAGGGCCAGGGCACAGATACGCAGTATTTT CASSLQGREGQGTDTQYF
TRBJ2-2 TRBV28 . . 12 TGTGCCAGCAGTTCGAACACCGGGGAGCTGTTTTTT CASSSNTGELFF
TRBJ1-5 TRBV4-1 . . 18 TGCGCCAGCAGCCAAGCACCGGGACACGAATATAGCAATCAGCCCCAGCATTTT CASSQAPGHEYSNQPQHF
TRBJ2-1 TRBV6-1 . . 15 TGTGCCAGCAGTCTGAAATTTGATGGGGGGTTGCAGCAGTTCTTC CASSLKFDGGLQQFF
TRBJ1-2 TRBV6-1 . . 13 TGTGCCAGCAGTCCCCGTCGGGGCTATGGCTACACCTTC CASSPRRGYGYTF
TRBJ1-2 TRBV19 . . 13 TGTGCCAGTAGCGCCAACAGGGTCCATGGCTACACCTTC CASSANRVHGYTF
TRBJ1-4 TRBV5-8 . . 16 TGTGCCAGCAGCCGAGGGTCTGGTGCAACTAATGAAAAACTGTTTTTT CASSRGSGATNEKLFF
TRBJ2-7 TRBV18 TRBD2 few 17 TGTGCCAGCTCGAAACCGACCGGGACTAGCGTATCGGGGGAGCAGTACTTC CASSKPTGTSVSGEQYF
TRBJ2-1 TRBV4-1 TRBD2 . 17 TGCGCCAGCAGCCATCCCCAACGGGGGGGACCTACCAATGAGCAGTTCTTC CASSHPQRGGPTNEQFF
TRBJ1-5 TRBV7-9 . . 16 TGTGCCAGCAGTAACGACCGGGCCCCAACCGGCCAGCCCCAGCATTTT CASSNDRAPTGQPQHF
TRBJ2-2 TRBV27 . . 14 TGTGCCAGCAGTTTTGGGGTTGACACCGGGGAGCTGTTTTTT CASSFGVDTGELFF
TRBJ2-2 TRBV5-1 . . 13 TGCGCCAGCAGCCGGGACAACACCGGGGAGCTGTTTTTT CASSRDNTGELFF
TRBJ2-5 TRBV6-6 . . 15 TGTGCCAGCAGTTACCGACAGGTACTACAAGAGACCCAGTACTTC CASSYRQVLQETQYF
TRBJ2-3 TRBV29-1 . once 16 TGCAGCGTACGGGGGAGTTCGTCATACGGCACAGATACGCAGTATTTT CSVRGSSSYGTDTQYF
TRBJ2-2 TRBV28 . . 16 TGTGCCAGCAGTTTGGTCCCTTTGGGTACCACCGGGGAGCTGTTTTTT CASSLVPLGTTGELFF
TRBJ1-5 TRBV7-2 . . 15 TGTGCCAGCAGCTTACTACCACAGCACAATCAGCCCCAGCATTTT CASSLLPQHNQPQHF
TRBJ2-7 TRBV19 TRBD2 . 14 TGTGCCAGTGGACTAGCGGGAGGCACCTACGAGCAGTACTTC CASGLAGGTYEQYF
TRBJ2-1 TRBV6-1 TRBD2 . 17 TGTGCCAGCAGTGCCTCGTTCAGCGGGAGTGGGTACAATGAGCAGTTCTTC CASSASFSGSGYNEQFF
TRBJ1-1 TRBV28 TRBD1 . 14 TGTGCGGCTCGGACAGGCGGGGCGAACACTGAAGCTTTCTTT CAARTGGANTEAFF
TRBJ2-7 TRBV10-3 TRBD2 . 17 TGTGCCATCAGTGGTGGGGGACTAGCGGGAGTTACCTACGAGCAGTACTTC CAISGGGLAGVTYEQYF
TRBJ1-4 TRBV14 TRBD1 . 15 TGTGCCAGCAGCCAACAGGGACAGGGTGGTGAAAAACTGTTTTTT CASSQQGQGGEKLFF
TRBJ2-5 TRBV15 . . 12 TGTGCCACCAGTTTTGGGAGAGAGACCCAGTACTTC CATSFGRETQYF
TRBJ2-3 TRBV7-2 TRBD2 . 19 TGTGCCAGCAGCTTAGGCACTAGCGGGAGGGCCTTAGGAACAGATACGCAGTATTTT CASSLGTSGRALGTDTQYF
TRBJ1-5 TRBV30 . . 12 TGTGCCTGGAAATCCGTGGGTCAGCCCCAGCATTTT CAWKSVGQPQHF
TRBJ2-5 TRBV19 TRBD2 . 15 TGTGCCAGTAGTATTAGGCGGGCGCGGGGGGAGACCCAGTACTTC CASSIRRARGETQYF
TRBJ2-7 TRBV27 TRBD1 once 14 TGTGCCAGCATGAGACAGGGGACCTCCTACGAGCAGTACTTC CASMRQGTSYEQYF
TRBJ2-5 TRBV5-1 TRBD1 . 18 TGCGCCAGCAGTCCCTACCCGACAGGGAAGATCGGTCGGGAGACCCAGTACTTC CASSPYPTGKIGRETQYF
TRBJ2-3 TRBV6-5 . . 11 TGTGCTACCCAGAGGTCAGATACGCAGTATTTT CATQRSDTQYF